This entry concerns a single T cell receptor (beta chain). The target of this receptor is not known. Per-base qualities were not stored, and no clone one base away is much larger. Genomic DNA was extracted with the Qiagen DNeasy kit from unsorted PBMCs and from negatively selected CD4+ and CD8+ fractions. Using primers that anneal to V and J segments, immunoSEQ multiplex PCR amplified the TCR beta CDR3 regions. Amplification bias was minimized using a synthetic immune receptor repertoire, and residual bias was removed computationally after sequencing. Concerning the study's data processing: Custom Python scripts were used to quantify repertoire diversity as the Shannon entropy index. Unsorted, CD4+ and CD8+ repertoires were analyzed separately, except in combined analyses where CD4+ and CD8+ sequences were merged in silico. Clonal expansion was defined as a frequency increase of at least 2-fold after treatment compared with C1D1, and clones undetected at baseline were assigned a pseudocount of 0.5. Singleton clones were defined as clones with 0 or 1 copy at C1D1, and non-singleton clones were defined as clones with 2 or more copies. Clones expanded in unsorted samples were labelled as CD4+, CD8+ or unknown by matching protein sequences in sorted samples from the same patient. Wilcoxon tests on paired samples were used to test changes in diversity from C1D1 to C4D1. The source is immuneACCESS, and TCRdb retained only in-frame sequences with V and J called. Part of the clones is not carried over; for the studies checked, unresolved V genes explain less than half of this, and the remainder is unexplained. The V and J calls and clone size are taken from that table; D and trimming were inferred from the DNA. The sample table lists roughly 100,000 clones, around nine tenths of them with a count of one. The top ten constitute 5.5% to 8.5% of the sample.

The time point label for this specimen denotes: cycle 2 day 1 (C2D1) of nivolumab. Relapse after autologous stem cell transplantation had occurred in all trial patients, and cohorts A, B and C were distinguished by prior brentuximab vedotin exposure. A total of about 51 patients with relapsed/refractory classical Hodgkin lymphoma made up the trial cohort, and each patient's best overall response was complete response, partial response or progressive disease. In the multi-cohort phase II CheckMate 205 trial, trial patients received single-agent nivolumab. Best overall response was determined by an independent review committee according to the 2007 International Working Group response criteria. Trial PBMCs were collected immediately before nivolumab initiation (C1D1) and during therapy at cycle 2 day 1 and cycle 4 day 1. Peripheral blood was collected in 8 mL Vacutainer Cell Preparation Tubes, from which PBMCs were isolated by centrifugation and then cryopreserved.

The sample comes from a study of PD-1 blockade in classical Hodgkin lymphoma (TCRdb year 2020). Broadly, across the study: Nivolumab dosing was 3 mg/kg intravenously every 2 weeks, continuing until either disease progression or unacceptable toxicity. A peripheral blood immune signature of response to PD-1 blockade in classical Hodgkin lymphoma was defined using TCR beta sequencing and CyTOF. Results the study describes overall, beyond this receptor: The study was limited to a single clinical trial cohort, and causes of repertoire differences, possibly disease activity or prior therapy, remained undefined. Trial patients achieving complete response had baseline diversity similar to newly diagnosed patients, whereas partial responders and progressors had significantly lower diversity. Patients starting nivolumab less than 1 year after ASCT had lower diversity and were excluded from later analyses to avoid confounding by immune reconstitution. By C4D1, a significant rise was seen in CD4+ TCR diversity but not in CD8+ TCR diversity (p=0.0027 vs p=0.16), and the rise was most apparent among complete responders (p=0.02). Baseline TCR diversity was reported as lower in newly diagnosed patients than in healthy donors, and lower still in relapsed/refractory patients.

The starting material was peripheral blood mononuclear cells (PBMCs), obtained before the second cycle of nivolumab. The receptor was isolated from a human donor with classical Hodgkin lymphoma.

The DNA sequence follows: TGTGCCAGCAGTCGAGGGGAACGTAACTATGGCTACACCTTC. Its protein reads: CASSRGERNYGYTF. Recombination connected TRBV28 to TRBJ1-2; the D gene is perhaps TRBD1, from 5 matching bases. V is pared back by 5 bases and J by 1 base, with 11 bases lying between the germline termini. Spanning cysteine to phenylalanine, the CDR3 consists of 14 amino acids. The DNA shown is the 42-base CDR3, in frame from base 1. CDR1 and CDR2 are drawn from the germline V gene: MDHEN, SYDVKM.